These 4 T cell receptor beta chains originate from one sample sequenced in a study of cytomegalovirus exposure and HLA in healthy donors. It was with 60 Vbeta and 13 Jbeta primers that the PCR ran. Libraries were prepared by immunoSEQ multiplex PCR; TCRdb keeps only in-frame clonotypes and omits some of them. The table lists 90,000 to 120,000 clones, roughly 78% of them singletons, with around 1.5% in the top ten. The specimen was PBMCs. These receptors were collected from a woman aged 35 to 49 in good health and CMV-seronegative.

The table lists this clone with a few counts. The chain uses TRBV19 and TRBJ2-7; 13 bases are a match to TRBD2. Germline trimming cut 6 bases from V and 0 bases from J; bases unmatched to any gene: 11. CDR1 is LNHDA and CDR2 is SQIVND in the germline V gene (reference sequence). There are 18 residues in the CDR3. This CDR3 reads CASSSRTSGSPSSYEQYF. CDR3 sequence (DNA): TGTGCCAGTAGCTCCCGGACTAGCGGGAGCCCCAGCTCCTACGAGCAGTACTTC.

The chain combines TRBV19 with TRBJ1-1, with TRBD1 matching 7 bases. Per the germline V gene, CDR1 is LNHDA and CDR2 is SQIVND (reference sequence). This CDR3 comprises 17 residues. The ends lost 3 bases at V and 11 bases at J; junction bases unmatched: 21. The CDR3 bases are TGTGCCAGTAGTATCGCGGTCGACAGGGAGGATTTTTTTGGGGCTTTCTTT. Translation: CASSIAVDREDFFGAFF.

There are a few counts of this clone. V and J are TRBV7-2 and TRBJ1-1; the D gene is possibly TRBD1 (5 bases). Per germline, CDR1 SGHTA and CDR2 FQGNSA. V lost 5 bases and J 1 base, leaving 14 bases between the germline ends. The CDR3 spans 15 residues. The CDR3, as DNA: TGTGCCAGCAGCAAGACATCAGGGTCGAACACTGAAGCTTTCTTT. Protein product: CASSKTSGSNTEAFF.

The chain uses TRBV7-2 and TRBJ1-2; possible D gene TRBD1, 6 bases. The CDR3 has 15 residues. V was pared by 5 bases and J by 14 bases, with 27 bases between. The germline V gene has CDR1 SGHTA and CDR2 FQGNSA. CDR3 sequence: CASSVDWGSNRARTF. For the CDR3, the DNA is TGTGCCAGCAGCGTTGATTGGGGAAGCAACAGGGCGAGAACCTTC.